Presented here are 24 T cell receptor beta chains from one specimen sequenced in a study of T cell changes during pregnancy in multiple sclerosis. Clones were sequenced by immunoSEQ multiplex PCR, and TCRdb holds only the in-frame ones, with some missing. The sample contains more than 35,000 clones, 90% to 95% of which appear only once. Sequencing used CD4+ T cells from peripheral blood mononuclear cells, obtained in the second trimester of pregnancy. Source of these receptors: a female donor with multiple sclerosis, enrolled in a pregnancy study.

V gene TRBV29-1 combines with J gene TRBJ2-1; 9 bases fit TRBD1. Per the germline V gene, CDR1 is SQVTM and CDR2 is ANQGSEA. The trim removed 4 bases at V and 0 bases at J, leaving 13 bases unmatched. This CDR3 spans 18 amino acids. The CDR3 loop reads CSVGAVFGTGSSYNEQFF. The CDR3 DNA reads as TGCAGCGTTGGGGCCGTATTCGGGACAGGGAGCTCCTACAATGAGCAGTTCTTC.

J is TRBJ2-3 and V is TRBV28; 8 bases map to TRBD2. The CDR3 length is 16 residues. The germline V gene has CDR1 MDHEN and CDR2 SYDVKM. Trimming took 3 bases from V and 0 from J; bases not matched to a gene: 5. CDR3 sequence reads: CASSLAASGSTDTQYF. The CDR3 bases are TGTGCCAGCAGTTTGGCGGCTAGCGGGAGCACAGATACGCAGTATTTT.

This sequence joins TRBV27 and TRBJ2-6; D may be TRBD1 (6 bases). CDR3 size: 19 residues. V lost 4 bases to trimming and J lost 7 bases, with 26 bases between them. Germline V gene lookup returns CDR1 MNHEY and CDR2 SMNVEV (reference sequence). The CDR3 is CASSSRQVLVRSFANVLTF. CDR3 nucleotides: TGTGCCAGCAGTTCGCGACAGGTTCTTGTCCGCTCTTTCGCCAACGTCCTGACTTTC.

CDR3 loop: CATWTGEETQYF. The CDR3 nucleotides read TGTGCCACCTGGACAGGAGAAGAGACCCAGTACTTC. The chain employs TRBV10-3 and TRBJ2-5; 7 bases are a match to TRBD1. Trimming at V came to 10 bases and at J to 3 bases, leaving 5 bases not matched to a gene. There are 12 residues in the CDR3. CDR1 and CDR2 (germline): ENHRY, SYGVKD.

The rearrangement links TRBV19 to TRBJ1-4; 7 bases match TRBD1. The CDR3 covers 13 residues. Germline V gene lookup returns CDR1 LNHDA and CDR2 SQIVND (reference sequence). The J segment lost 6 bases and the V segment lost 6 bases, leaving 4 bases of the junction unmatched. CDR3 sequence reads: CASRGGWYEKLFF. In DNA form, the CDR3 reads TGTGCCAGTAGAGGGGGCTGGTATGAAAAACTGTTTTTT.

The V gene is TRBV7-3, the J gene TRBJ2-7; no clear D. This CDR3 spans 15 amino acids. V was pared by 7 bases and J by 1 base, with 17 bases between. Germline CDR1 reads SGHTA; CDR2 reads FQGTGA. In nucleotides, the CDR3 is TGTGCCAGCACCGCTAGTAATACACATTCCTACGAGCAGTACTTC. Protein sequence: CASTASNTHSYEQYF. The full variable domain, with the rest looked up from reference TRBV7-3 and TRBJ2-7, is GAGVSQTPSNKVTEKGKYVELRCDPISGHTALYWYRQSLGQGPEFLIYFQGTGAADDSGLPNDRFFAVRPEGSVSTLKIQRTERGDSAVYLCASTASNTHSYEQYFGPGTRLTVT.

V gene TRBV6-1 combines with J gene TRBJ1-2; possibly TRBD1 for D (5 bases). V lost 2 bases and J 1 base, leaving 20 bases between the germline ends. There are 18 residues in the CDR3. The germline gives CDR1 MNHNS, CDR2 SASEGT. This chain's CDR3 is CASSEFLSRQSHNYGYTF. CDR3 in DNA: TGTGCCAGCAGTGAATTTCTCTCTAGACAGTCCCATAACTATGGCTACACCTTC.

The rearrangement links TRBV4-2 to TRBJ1-1, with TRBD1 matching 10 bases. J was trimmed by 11 bases and V by 0 bases; bases with no gene match: 12. This CDR3 spans 16 amino acids. Germline V CDR1 and CDR2: LGHNA, YNFKEQ. The chain's CDR3 is CASSQEPGQGIPRAFF. For the CDR3, the DNA is TGTGCCAGCAGCCAAGAACCGGGACAGGGGATCCCCAGGGCTTTCTTT.

The chain carries TRBV9 and TRBJ2-7; TRBD1 agrees at 10 bases. Germline loops: CDR1 SGDLS, CDR2 YYNGEE. This CDR3 is built from 15 residues. V shed 0 bases, J shed 3 bases, and the junction held 3 bases outside the gene matches. The CDR3 DNA reads TGTGCCAGCAGCGTAGGGGGGACAGGGGTCTACGAGCAGTACTTC. As protein: CASSVGGTGVYEQYF.

The chain joins TRBV2 to TRBJ2-5; D perhaps matches TRBD1 (5 bases). Germline assignment: CDR1 SNHLY and CDR2 FYNNEI. V lost 5 bases to trimming and J lost 3 bases, with 10 bases between them. The CDR3 has 13 amino acids. The CDR3 DNA reads as TGTGCCAGCAGTCTTGACAGAGAAGAGACCCAGTACTTC. Its protein is CASSLDREETQYF.

The chain couples TRBV30 to TRBJ1-3; TRBD1 matches at 10 bases. Germline V lookup: CDR1 GTSNPN, CDR2 SVGIG (reference sequence). The CDR3 loop spans 13 amino acids. V lost 5 bases and J lost 3; bases outside the gene matches: 1. The CDR3 region is CAWGTGVGNTIYF. The DNA for the CDR3 is TGTGCCTGGGGGACAGGGGTTGGAAACACCATATATTTT.

This chain links TRBV4-1 with TRBJ1-1, with 8 bases lining up with TRBD1. The CDR3 has 18 residues. V lost 0 bases to trimming and J lost 2 bases; unmatched junction nucleotides: 11. Germline V gene sequence: CDR1 MGHRA, CDR2 YSYEKL. The CDR3 loop is CASSQESGGSRPNTEAFF. CDR3 in DNA: TGCGCCAGCAGCCAAGAATCAGGGGGCTCGCGGCCAAACACTGAAGCTTTCTTT.

This chain connects TRBV7-9 to TRBJ2-5, with D possibly TRBD2 on 5 matching bases. The CDR3 consists of 12 residues. Germline lookup yields CDR1 SEHNR and CDR2 FQNEAQ (reference sequence). V was trimmed by 3 bases and J by 5 bases, leaving 7 bases between them. The CDR3 coding sequence is TGTGCCAGCAGCTTCGGCGGGGAGACCCAGTACTTC. This codes for CASSFGGETQYF.

This clone was counted once. The genes are TRBV4-3 and TRBJ2-2, with 9 bases that match TRBD1. Trimming removed 4 bases from V and 3 bases from J; junction bases left unmatched: 3. There are 15 residues in the CDR3. The germline gives CDR1 LGHNA, CDR2 YSLEER. The CDR3 protein is CASSPWDRDTGELFF. CDR3 DNA: TGCGCCAGCAGCCCATGGGACAGGGACACCGGGGAGCTGTTTTTT.

The chain joins TRBV28 to TRBJ2-3; TRBD2 matches at 9 bases. The ends lost 3 bases at V and 3 bases at J; junction bases unmatched: 10. The CDR3 covers 17 residues. From germline, CDR1 is MDHEN and CDR2 SYDVKM. CDR3 region: CASSFGWLAGRTDTQYF. The DNA for the CDR3 is TGTGCCAGCAGTTTTGGGTGGCTAGCGGGAAGAACAGATACGCAGTATTTT. The whole variable domain, remainder taken from reference TRBV28 and TRBJ2-3, is DVKVTQSSRYLVKRTGEKVFLECVQDMDHENMFWYRQDPGLGLRLIYFSYDVKMKEKGDIPEGYSVSREKKERFSLILESASTNQTSMYLCASSFGWLAGRTDTQYFGPGTRLTVL.

The chain employs TRBV18 and TRBJ1-4; no clear D gene. Trimming removed 0 bases at V and 6 bases at J, with 11 bases between. The CDR3 length is 15 residues. Germline V gives CDR1 KGHSH, CDR2 LQKENI. As DNA, the CDR3 is TGTGCCAGCTCACCACCGACAATCCAGGATGAAAAACTGTTTTTT. Protein: CASSPPTIQDEKLFF.

J is TRBJ1-3 and V is TRBV10-3; 8 bases match TRBD1. The CDR3 is 15 residues long. Per germline, CDR1 ENHRY and CDR2 SYGVKD. Losses at the gene ends were 4 bases for V and 1 base for J; bases not matched to a gene: 3. CDR3 nucleotide sequence: TGTGCCATCAGTGCCGGGACAGGTTCTGGAAACACCATATATTTT. This encodes CAISAGTGSGNTIYF.

This sequence joins TRBV27 and TRBJ1-4; D perhaps matches TRBD1 (6 bases). The CDR3 is made up of 13 amino acids. Trimming removed 2 bases from V and 8 bases from J, with 9 bases in between. Germline CDR1 reads MNHEY; CDR2 reads SMNVEV (reference sequence). CDR3 bases: TGTGCCAGCAGTTTAAGGGACAACGAAAAACTGTTTTTT. It translates to CASSLRDNEKLFF. Complete variable domain (other parts from reference TRBV27 and TRBJ1-4): EAQVTQNPRYLITVTGKKLTVTCSQNMNHEYMSWYRQDPGLGLRQIYYSMNVEVTDKGDVPEGYKVSRKEKRNFPLILESPSPNQTSLYFCASSLRDNEKLFFGSGTQLSVL.

The chain has TRBV6-5 and TRBJ1-4, with D perhaps matching TRBD1 (6 bases). Germline V gives CDR1 MNHEY, CDR2 SVGAGI. The CDR3 is made up of 15 amino acids. Trimming removed 6 bases from V and 3 bases from J, with 14 bases in between. CDR3 nucleotide sequence: TGTGCCAGCAGATTAACAGGGATGGCTAATGAAAAACTGTTTTTT. Protein: CASRLTGMANEKLFF.

The rearrangement joins TRBV5-1 to TRBJ2-1, with no clear D. The V and J ends lost 1 base and 8 bases respectively, with 4 bases between them. Germline CDR1 is SGHRS and CDR2 is YFSETQ. The CDR3 sequence is 11 residues long. DNA of the CDR3: TGCGCCAGCAGCTTGTCCGATGAGCAGTTCTTC. Translated: CASSLSDEQFF.

This rearrangement joins TRBV9 to TRBJ1-1; unclear D gene. The germline V gene encodes CDR1 SGDLS and CDR2 YYNGEE. Trimming stripped 0 bases from V and 2 bases from J, with 11 bases between. The CDR3 covers 15 residues. The CDR3 region is CASSVERAPNTEAFF. In DNA, the CDR3 is TGTGCCAGCAGCGTAGAGAGGGCCCCTAACACTGAAGCTTTCTTT.

The chain couples TRBV5-1 to TRBJ2-5; TRBD1 is a possible D gene (6 bases). CDR1 and CDR2 (germline): SGHRS, YFSETQ. Trimming removed 4 bases at V and 3 bases at J, with 13 bases between. There are 14 residues in the CDR3. The CDR3 DNA follows: TGCGCCAGCAGCCAAGGGACACCCGAAGAGACCCAGTACTTC. Amino acids: CASSQGTPEETQYF. Filled out from reference TRBV5-1 and TRBJ2-5, the complete variable domain reads KAGVTQTPRYLIKTRGQQVTLSCSPISGHRSVSWYQQTPGQGLQFLFEYFSETQRNKGNFPGRFSGRQFSNSRSEMNVSTLELGDSALYLCASSQGTPEETQYFGPGTRLLVL.

The V gene is TRBV27, the J gene TRBJ2-3; 13 bases align to TRBD2. Germline V lookup: CDR1 MNHEY, CDR2 SMNVEV (reference sequence). The CDR3 length is 17 residues. Trimming took 4 bases from V and 0 from J; bases not matched to a gene: 4. Written as DNA, the CDR3 is TGTGCCAGCAGTTCGGCACTAGCGGGAGGGAGCACAGATACGCAGTATTTT. Translation gives CASSSALAGGSTDTQYF.

The genes are TRBV9 and TRBJ2-1; 14 bases are a match to TRBD2. J was trimmed by 8 bases and V by 3 bases; bases with no gene match: 4. The length of the CDR3 is 15 residues. Germline V gives CDR1 SGDLS, CDR2 YYNGEE. The CDR3 protein is CASSEGLAGVYEQFF. As DNA, the CDR3 is TGTGCCAGCAGCGAGGGACTAGCGGGAGTTTATGAGCAGTTCTTC. Drawing the rest from reference TRBV9 and TRBJ2-1, the complete variable domain is DSGVTQTPKHLITATGQRVTLRCSPRSGDLSVYWYQQSLDQGLQFLIQYYNGEERAKGNILERFSAQQFPDLHSELNLSSLELGDSALYFCASSEGLAGVYEQFFGPGTRLTVL.